Listed below are T cell receptor beta chains from one sample, sequenced in a study of OX40 agonist ivuxolimab in advanced cancers. The protocol was immunoSEQ multiplex PCR, while the TCRdb copy is restricted to in-frame clones and leaves out a portion. The data hold about 100,000 clones, with 85% to 95% observed a single time. Here the sequenced sample was CD4+ or CD8+ T cells sorted from blood, taken in a trial of the OX40 agonist ivuxolimab. Source of these receptors: an adult with an advanced solid tumor such as melanoma, head and neck, liver or kidney cancer. Each CDR3 is given with its conserved first and last residue. The order of the fields is D gene, J gene, V gene, clone size, CDR3 protein, CDR3 DNA. A D gene is named only where the DNA matches it firmly. Clone size is stated in some rows and not others, as once, few, many or a class when expanded.

>-|TRBJ2-7|TRBV6-5|-
CASSPSTTYEQYF
TGTGCCAGCAGCCCTTCTACCACCTACGAGCAGTACTTC
>-|TRBJ2-3|TRBV20-1|few
CSAERDTQYF
TGCAGTGCCGAAAGAGATACGCAGTATTTT
>TRBD2|TRBJ2-1|TRBV6-5|-
CASSSQIAGGYNEQFF
TGTGCCAGCAGTTCGCAGATAGCGGGAGGTTACAATGAGCAGTTCTTC
>TRBD1|TRBJ1-4|TRBV18|-
CASSPLWTGGSNEKLFF
TGTGCCAGCTCACCACTATGGACAGGGGGCTCTAATGAAAAACTGTTTTTT
>-|TRBJ1-2|TRBV19|-
CASSIGQDYGYTF
TGTGCCAGTAGTATAGGACAAGACTATGGCTACACCTTC
>TRBD1|TRBJ1-2|TRBV6-4|-
CASSDSFRQGLGGYTF
TGTGCCAGCAGTGACTCATTTCGACAGGGCTTGGGTGGCTACACCTTC
>TRBD2|TRBJ2-2|TRBV11-2|-
CASSPRGTRRTGELFF
TGTGCCAGCAGCCCCCGGGGGACTAGACGGACCGGGGAGCTGTTTTTT
>TRBD2|TRBJ2-5|TRBV7-3|-
CASSLTSGLGETQYF
TGTGCCAGCAGCTTAACTAGCGGGCTGGGAGAGACCCAGTACTTC
>-|TRBJ1-4|TRBV28|-
CASHEGPINEKLFF
TGTGCCAGTCACGAGGGACCGATTAATGAAAAACTGTTTTTT
>-|TRBJ1-1|TRBV5-1|-
CASSSVAVNTEAFF
TGCGCCAGCAGCTCTGTAGCAGTAAACACTGAAGCTTTCTTT
>TRBD1|TRBJ1-2|TRBV6-5|-
CASSRQGYNYGYTF
TGTGCCAGCAGTAGACAGGGCTATAACTATGGCTACACCTTC
>-|TRBJ1-1|TRBV5-6|-
CASRRDTEAFF
TGTGCCAGCCGGAGAGACACTGAAGCTTTCTTT
>TRBD1|TRBJ1-4|TRBV10-2|-
CASRTGANEKLFF
TGCGCCAGCAGGACAGGGGCTAATGAAAAACTGTTTTTT
>-|TRBJ1-2|TRBV9|-
CASSVQSRRDYGYTF
TGTGCCAGCAGCGTGCAATCCAGAAGGGACTATGGCTACACCTTC
>-|TRBJ2-3|TRBV11-2|-
CASSPGLEDTQYF
TGTGCCAGCAGCCCAGGGCTTGAAGATACGCAGTATTTT
>TRBD1|TRBJ2-1|TRBV9|-
CASSVDRGLQFF
TGTGCCAGCAGCGTCGACAGGGGTCTGCAGTTCTTC
>-|TRBJ2-2|TRBV10-1|-
CASSESYGWPNGDTGELFF
TGCGCCAGCAGTGAGTCATATGGTTGGCCAAATGGCGACACCGGGGAGCTGTTTTTT
>-|TRBJ1-5|TRBV18|-
CASSPVTETNQPQHF
TGTGCCAGCTCACCGGTGACAGAAACCAATCAGCCCCAGCATTTT
>-|TRBJ2-4|TRBV7-2|once
CASSFEGYFIAKNIQYF
TGTGCCAGCAGCTTCGAGGGCTACTTTATAGCCAAAAACATTCAGTACTTC
>TRBD1|TRBJ2-7|TRBV27|-
CASSRGTGGYEQYF
TGTGCCAGCAGTCGTGGGACAGGGGGTTACGAGCAGTACTTC
>-|TRBJ2-5|TRBV5-6|-
CASSVGVEETQYF
TGTGCCAGCAGCGTAGGAGTGGAAGAGACCCAGTACTTC
>-|TRBJ1-1|TRBV6-5|-
CASSYSRRGNTEAFF
TGTGCCAGCAGTTACTCGCGTAGAGGGAACACTGAAGCTTTCTTT
>TRBD1|TRBJ1-5|TRBV19|-
CASSTTGDLYSNQPQHF
TGTGCCAGTAGCACCACAGGGGATCTATATAGCAATCAGCCCCAGCATTTT
>-|TRBJ2-2|TRBV29-1|-
CSGEVKANTGELFF
TGCAGCGGGGAGGTGAAAGCGAACACCGGGGAGCTGTTTTTT
>-|TRBJ2-2|TRBV28|-
CASSSGQSDTGELFF
TGTGCCAGCAGTTCCGGACAGAGTGACACCGGGGAGCTGTTTTTT
>-|TRBJ2-7|TRBV7-3|-
CASSLDTGYEQYF
TGTGCCAGCAGCTTAGATACAGGGTACGAGCAGTACTTC
>TRBD1|TRBJ1-2|TRBV6-5|-
CASRKTGGGYTF
TGTGCCAGCAGAAAAACAGGGGGCGGCTACACCTTC
>-|TRBJ1-1|TRBV6-6|-
CASSEQGGAFF
TGTGCCAGCAGCGAACAGGGCGGAGCTTTCTTT
>-|TRBJ1-5|TRBV2|once
CASSERGGFQPQHF
TGTGCCAGCAGTGAACGGGGCGGGTTTCAGCCCCAGCATTTT
>-|TRBJ1-2|TRBV6-6|-
CASSRTGSELNYGYTF
TGTGCCAGCAGTAGGACGGGCAGCGAGCTGAACTATGGCTACACCTTC
>TRBD2|TRBJ2-2|TRBV6-5|-
CASRLLAGTGELFF
TGTGCCAGCAGACTTCTAGCGGGAACCGGGGAGCTGTTTTTT
>-|TRBJ2-7|TRBV6-6|-
CASSDDSYEQYF
TGTGCCAGCAGTGACGACAGCTACGAGCAGTACTTC
>-|TRBJ2-4|TRBV19|-
CASSPQGRKNIQYF
TGTGCCAGTAGTCCTCAGGGGAGGAAAAACATTCAGTACTTC
>-|TRBJ1-4|TRBV28|-
CASSLSLGGVEKLFF
TGTGCCAGCAGCCTCTCTTTGGGGGGCGTTGAAAAACTGTTTTTT
>-|TRBJ1-4|TRBV11-1|-
CASTLGGAGTQKLFF
TGTGCCAGCACCTTAGGCGGCGCGGGGACTCAAAAACTGTTTTTT